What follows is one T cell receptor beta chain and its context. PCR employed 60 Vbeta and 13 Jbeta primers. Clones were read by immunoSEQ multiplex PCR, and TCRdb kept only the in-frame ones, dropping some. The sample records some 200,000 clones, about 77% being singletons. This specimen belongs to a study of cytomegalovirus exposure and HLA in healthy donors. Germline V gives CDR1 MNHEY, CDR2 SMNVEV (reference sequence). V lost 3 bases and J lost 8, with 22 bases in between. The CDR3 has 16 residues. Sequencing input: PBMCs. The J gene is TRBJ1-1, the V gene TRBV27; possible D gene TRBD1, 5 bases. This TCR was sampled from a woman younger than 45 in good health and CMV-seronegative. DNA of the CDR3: TGTGCCAGCAGTTTTCTGGTACGTGGGATAAAGGGGGAAGCTTTCTTT. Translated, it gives CASSFLVRGIKGEAFF.